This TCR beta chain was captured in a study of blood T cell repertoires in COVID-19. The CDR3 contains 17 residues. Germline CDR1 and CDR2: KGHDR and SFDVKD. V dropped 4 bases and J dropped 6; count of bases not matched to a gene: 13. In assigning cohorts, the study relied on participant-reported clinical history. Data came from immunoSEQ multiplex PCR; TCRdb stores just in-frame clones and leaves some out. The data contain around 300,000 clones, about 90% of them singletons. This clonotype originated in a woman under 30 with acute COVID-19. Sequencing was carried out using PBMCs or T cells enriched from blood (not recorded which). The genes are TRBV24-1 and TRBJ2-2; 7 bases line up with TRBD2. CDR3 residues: CATSDSDLPGGPGELFF. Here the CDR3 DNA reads TGTGCCACCAGTGACTCGGACTTACCGGGAGGTCCCGGGGAGCTGTTTTTT.